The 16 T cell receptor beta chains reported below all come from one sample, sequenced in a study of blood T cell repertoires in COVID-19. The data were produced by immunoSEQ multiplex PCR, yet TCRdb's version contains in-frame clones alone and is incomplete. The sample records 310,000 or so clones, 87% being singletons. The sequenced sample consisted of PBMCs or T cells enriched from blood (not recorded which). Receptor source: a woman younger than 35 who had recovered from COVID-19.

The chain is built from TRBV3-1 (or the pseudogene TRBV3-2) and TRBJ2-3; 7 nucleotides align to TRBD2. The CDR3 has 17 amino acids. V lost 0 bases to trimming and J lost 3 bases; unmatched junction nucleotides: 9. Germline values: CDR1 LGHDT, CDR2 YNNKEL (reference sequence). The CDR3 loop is CASSQDHRAGRTDTQYF. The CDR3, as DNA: TGTGCCAGCAGCCAAGACCACCGAGCGGGGCGGACAGATACGCAGTATTTT.

DNA for the CDR3: TGTGCCAGTAGTATAGAATCCAGGGGCCCCTATAATTCACCCCTCCACTTT. This encodes CASSIESRGPYNSPLHF. The rearrangement links TRBV19 to TRBJ1-6; TRBD1 might be the D (6 bases). Trimming pared 0 bases from V and 2 bases from J, leaving 11 bases between. Germline CDR1 LNHDA, CDR2 SQIVND (reference sequence). CDR3 length equals 17 residues.

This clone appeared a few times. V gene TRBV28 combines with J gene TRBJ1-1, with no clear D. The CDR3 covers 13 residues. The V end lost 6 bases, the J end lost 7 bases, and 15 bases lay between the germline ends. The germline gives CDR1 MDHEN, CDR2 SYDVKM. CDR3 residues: CASRAVSWLEAFF. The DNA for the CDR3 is TGTGCCAGCAGGGCGGTTAGTTGGCTTGAAGCTTTCTTT. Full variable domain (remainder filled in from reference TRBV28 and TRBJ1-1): DVKVTQSSRYLVKRTGEKVFLECVQDMDHENMFWYRQDPGLGLRLIYFSYDVKMKEKGDIPEGYSVSREKKERFSLILESASTNQTSMYLCASRAVSWLEAFFGQGTRLTVV.

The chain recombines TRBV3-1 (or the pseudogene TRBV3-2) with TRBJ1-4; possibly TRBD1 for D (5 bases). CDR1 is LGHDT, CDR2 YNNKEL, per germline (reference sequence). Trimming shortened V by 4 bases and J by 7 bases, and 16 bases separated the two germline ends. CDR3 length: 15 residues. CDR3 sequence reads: CASSLLLGGTEKLFF. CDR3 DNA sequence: TGTGCCAGCAGCCTACTACTCGGCGGGACTGAAAAACTGTTTTTT.

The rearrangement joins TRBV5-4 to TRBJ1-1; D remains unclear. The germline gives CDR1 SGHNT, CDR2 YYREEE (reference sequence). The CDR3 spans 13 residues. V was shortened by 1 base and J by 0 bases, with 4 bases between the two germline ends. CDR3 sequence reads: CASSLNMNTEAFF. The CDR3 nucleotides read TGTGCCAGCAGCTTGAACATGAACACTGAAGCTTTCTTT.

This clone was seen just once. The CDR3 nucleotides are TGTGCCAGCAGCCAACTGACAGGGGGCTATGGCTACACCTTC. Translation gives CASSQLTGGYGYTF. This chain joins TRBV14 and TRBJ1-2, with TRBD1 matching over 9 bases. The germline V gene encodes CDR1 SGHDN and CDR2 FVKESK. The CDR3 runs to 14 residues. J was trimmed by 4 bases and V by 2 bases; bases with no gene match: 2.

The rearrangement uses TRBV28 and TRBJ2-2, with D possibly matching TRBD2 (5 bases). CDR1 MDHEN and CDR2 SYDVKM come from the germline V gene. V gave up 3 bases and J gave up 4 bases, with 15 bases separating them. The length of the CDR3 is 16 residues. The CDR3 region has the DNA TGTGCCAGCAGTTTGCTTGGCGGGTATTCCACCGGGGAGCTGTTTTTT. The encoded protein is CASSLLGGYSTGELFF.

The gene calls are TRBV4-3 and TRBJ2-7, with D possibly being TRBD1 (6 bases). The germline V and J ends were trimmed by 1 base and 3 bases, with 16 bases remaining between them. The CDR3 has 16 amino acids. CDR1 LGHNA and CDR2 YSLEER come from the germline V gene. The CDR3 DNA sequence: TGCGCCAGCAGCCAAGCCTACCCAGGACAGAACTACGAGCAGTACTTC. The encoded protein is CASSQAYPGQNYEQYF.

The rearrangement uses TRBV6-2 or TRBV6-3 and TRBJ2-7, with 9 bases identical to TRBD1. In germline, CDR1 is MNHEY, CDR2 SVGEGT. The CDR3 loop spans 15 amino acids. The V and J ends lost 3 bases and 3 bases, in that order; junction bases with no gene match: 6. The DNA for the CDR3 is TGTGCCAGCAGTTATTCCGGGACAGGGTTCTACGAGCAGTACTTC. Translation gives CASSYSGTGFYEQYF.

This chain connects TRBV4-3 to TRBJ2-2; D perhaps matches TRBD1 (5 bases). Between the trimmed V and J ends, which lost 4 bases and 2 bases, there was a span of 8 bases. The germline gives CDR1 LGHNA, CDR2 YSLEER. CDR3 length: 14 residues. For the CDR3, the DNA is TGCGCCAGCAGCCCAGGGCGAAACACCGGGGAGCTGTTTTTT. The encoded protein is CASSPGRNTGELFF.

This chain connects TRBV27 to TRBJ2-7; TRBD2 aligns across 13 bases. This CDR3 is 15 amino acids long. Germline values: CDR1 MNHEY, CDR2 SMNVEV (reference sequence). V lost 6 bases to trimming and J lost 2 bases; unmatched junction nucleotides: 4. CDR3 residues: CASRLLAGGPYEQYF. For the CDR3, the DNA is TGTGCCAGCAGGTTACTAGCGGGAGGGCCCTACGAGCAGTACTTC.

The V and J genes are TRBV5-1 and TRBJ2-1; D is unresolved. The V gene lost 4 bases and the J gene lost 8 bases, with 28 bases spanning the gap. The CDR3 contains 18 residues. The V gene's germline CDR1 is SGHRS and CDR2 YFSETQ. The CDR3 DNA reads TGCGCCAGCAGCCCTCCAACCCTAATTAGCAAGCCAGAAGATGAGCAGTTCTTC. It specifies CASSPPTLISKPEDEQFF.

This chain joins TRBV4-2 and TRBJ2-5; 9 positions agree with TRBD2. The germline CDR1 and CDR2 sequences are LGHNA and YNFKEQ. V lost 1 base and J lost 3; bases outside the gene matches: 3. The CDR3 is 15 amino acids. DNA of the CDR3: TGTGCCAGCAGCCAAGGCGGGAGGGCCGAAGAGACCCAGTACTTC. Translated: CASSQGGRAEETQYF.

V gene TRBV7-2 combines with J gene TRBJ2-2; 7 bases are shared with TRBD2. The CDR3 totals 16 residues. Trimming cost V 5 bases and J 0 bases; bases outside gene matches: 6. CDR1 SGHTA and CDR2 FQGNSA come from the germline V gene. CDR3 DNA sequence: TGTGCCAGCAGCAAAAGACTAGCAACGAACACCGGGGAGCTGTTTTTT. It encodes CASSKRLATNTGELFF.

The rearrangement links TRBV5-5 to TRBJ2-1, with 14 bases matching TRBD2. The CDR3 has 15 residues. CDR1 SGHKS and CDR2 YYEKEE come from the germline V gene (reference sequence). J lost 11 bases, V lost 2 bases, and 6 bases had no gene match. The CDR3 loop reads CASSLGGTSGGKQFF. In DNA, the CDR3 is TGTGCCAGCAGCTTAGGTGGGACTAGCGGGGGTAAGCAGTTCTTC.

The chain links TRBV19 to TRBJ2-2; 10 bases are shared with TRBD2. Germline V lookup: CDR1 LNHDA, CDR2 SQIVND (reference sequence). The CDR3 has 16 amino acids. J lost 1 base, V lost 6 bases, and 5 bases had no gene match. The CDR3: CASSQSGGVNTGELFF. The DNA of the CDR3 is TGTGCCAGTAGCCAAAGCGGGGGGGTGAACACCGGGGAGCTGTTTTTT.